This T cell receptor (beta chain) was recovered during a study of T cells in Graves' hyperthyroidism and ophthalmopathy. Across the whole study: Specimen type is peripheral blood, collected at initial diagnosis prior to any treatment. Whole-study findings and limits: Ophthalmopathy was told apart from stable hyperthyroidism by a 13 V-J model.

This CDR3 has 15 residues. Trimming pared 4 bases from V and 0 bases from J, leaving 14 bases between. CDR1 and CDR2 (germline): SGHKS, YYEKEE (reference sequence). This clonotype has just a few counts. What it binds is not known. Authors of the study amplified TCR beta CDR3 regions from RNA transcripts. Researchers ran a first-round RT-PCR on the TCR CDR3 using the HTBI primer set. Via MiXCR, TCRdb re-called the multiplex PCR reads, giving one row per CDR3 protein. The table has approximately 380,000 distinct CDR3 sequences, about an eighth seen once. A NOSPECS grade of at least 4, a Clinical Activity Score of at least 3 and duration under 3 months were recorded in ophthalmopathy patients. Diagnoses were made from clinical symptoms, serum measures (thyroxine and TRAb), thyroid ultrasound and orbital computed tomography.

The TCR comes from a man aged 45 to 65 with Graves' ophthalmopathy. This chain connects TRBV5-5 to TRBJ2-7; no clear D. The sequencing sample was made of blood. The CDR3 loop is CASSSTGSYSYEQYF. The CDR3 nucleotides are TGTGCCAGCAGCAGCACGGGTTCCTACTCCTACGAGCAGTACTTC.